This TCR beta chain stems from a study of T cells in Graves' hyperthyroidism and ophthalmopathy. Study-level results: Most thyroid-expanded clonotypes above 0.001 were also found in blood. Ophthalmopathy was predicted by the model a median of approximately six months ahead of onset.

TCR beta CDR3 regions were amplified from RNA transcripts. HTBI primers drove first-round RT-PCR of the TCR CDR3. MiXCR, applied by TCRdb to the multiplex PCR reads, yields one record per CDR3 protein. Of hundreds of thousands of distinct CDR3 sequences detected, under 45% appear once; the ten largest clones hold about a third. Uncontrolled infection, other autoimmune disease, pregnancy or lactation led to exclusion. The PBMCs were sourced from fresh peripheral blood (about 9.6 ml). To note about this clonotype: Its antigen is currently unknown.

The germline V gene has CDR1 MNHNS and CDR2 SASEGT. The CDR3 is 14 residues long. V lost 5 bases and J 7 bases, leaving 15 bases between the germline ends. This clonotype was sampled from a middle-aged woman with Graves' hyperthyroidism. The sequenced material came from blood. The rearrangement uses TRBV6-1 and TRBJ1-5, with D uncertain. The CDR3 spells CASSHATVGQPQHF. The CDR3 nucleotides are TGTGCCAGCAGTCATGCCACAGTTGGGCAGCCCCAGCATTTT.